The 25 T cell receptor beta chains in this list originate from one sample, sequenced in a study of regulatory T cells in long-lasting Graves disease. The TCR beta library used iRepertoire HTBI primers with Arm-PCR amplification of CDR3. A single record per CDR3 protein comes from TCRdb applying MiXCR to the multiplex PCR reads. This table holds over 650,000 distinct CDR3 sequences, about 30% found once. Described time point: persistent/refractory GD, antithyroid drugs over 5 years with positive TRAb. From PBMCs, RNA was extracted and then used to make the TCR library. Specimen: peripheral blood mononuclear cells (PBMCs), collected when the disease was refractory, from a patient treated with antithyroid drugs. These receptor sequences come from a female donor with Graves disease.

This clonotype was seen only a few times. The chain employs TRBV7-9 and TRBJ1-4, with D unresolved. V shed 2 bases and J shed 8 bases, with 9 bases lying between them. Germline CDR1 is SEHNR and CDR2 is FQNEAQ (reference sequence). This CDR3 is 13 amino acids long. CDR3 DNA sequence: TGTGCCAGCAGCTTAATGGGGAGCGAAAAACTGTTTTTT. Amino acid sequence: CASSLMGSEKLFF.

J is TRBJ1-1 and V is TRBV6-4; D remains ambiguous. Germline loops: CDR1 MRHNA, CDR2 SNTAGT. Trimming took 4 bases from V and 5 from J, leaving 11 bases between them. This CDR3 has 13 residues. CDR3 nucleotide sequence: TGTGCCAGCAGTGTCCGAGCAGAAACTGAAGCTTTCTTT. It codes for CASSVRAETEAFF.

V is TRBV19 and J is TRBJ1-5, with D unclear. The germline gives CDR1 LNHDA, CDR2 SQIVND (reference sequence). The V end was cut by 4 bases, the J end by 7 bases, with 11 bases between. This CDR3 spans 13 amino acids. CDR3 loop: CASSTDLDQPQHF. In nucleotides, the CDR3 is TGTGCCAGTAGTACCGATTTAGACCAGCCCCAGCATTTT.

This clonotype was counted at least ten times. This CDR3 reads CASSFSGDQPQHF. CDR3 coding DNA: TGTGCCAGCAGCTTCTCAGGAGATCAGCCCCAGCATTTT. The V call is TRBV7-2, the J call TRBJ1-5; D unclear. CDR3 length: 13 residues. V gave up 3 bases and J gave up 5 bases, with 8 bases separating them. The germline V gene encodes CDR1 SGHTA and CDR2 FQGNSA.

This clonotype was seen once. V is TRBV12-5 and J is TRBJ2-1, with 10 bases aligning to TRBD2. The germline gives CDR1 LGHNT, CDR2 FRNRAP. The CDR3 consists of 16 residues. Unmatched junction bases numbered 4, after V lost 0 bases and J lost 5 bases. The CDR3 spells CASGLVRTSGNNEQFF. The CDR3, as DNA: TGTGCTAGTGGTTTGGTACGGACTAGCGGTAACAATGAGCAGTTCTTC.

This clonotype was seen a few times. The CDR3 sequence is CSVESGRDQPQHF. Written as DNA, the CDR3 is TGCAGCGTTGAATCTGGGCGAGATCAGCCCCAGCATTTT. The chain uses TRBV29-1 and TRBJ1-5; unclear D gene. Germline V gene lookup returns CDR1 SQVTM and CDR2 ANQGSEA. The germline V and J ends were trimmed by 2 bases and 5 bases, with 10 bases remaining between them. This CDR3 contains 13 residues. The variable domain in full, completed from reference TRBV29-1 and TRBJ1-5, reads SAVISQKPSRDICQRGTSLTIQCQVDSQVTMMFWYRQQPGQSLTLIATANQGSEATYESGFVIDKFPISRPNLTFSTLTVSNMSPEDSSIYLCSVESGRDQPQHFGDGTRLSIL.

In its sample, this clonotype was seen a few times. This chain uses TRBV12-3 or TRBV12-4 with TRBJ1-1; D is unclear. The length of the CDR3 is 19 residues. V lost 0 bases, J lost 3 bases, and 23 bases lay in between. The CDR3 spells CASSLARGRARLSDTEAFF. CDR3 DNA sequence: TGTGCCAGCAGTTTAGCGCGGGGAAGGGCCCGATTAAGTGACACTGAAGCTTTCTTT.

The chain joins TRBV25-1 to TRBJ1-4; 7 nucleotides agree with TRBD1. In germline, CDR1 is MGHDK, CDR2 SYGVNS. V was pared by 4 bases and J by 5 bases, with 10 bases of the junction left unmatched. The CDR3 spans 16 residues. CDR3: CASSALRDSTNEKLFF. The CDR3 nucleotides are TGTGCCAGCAGTGCCCTACGGGACAGTACAAATGAAAAACTGTTTTTT.

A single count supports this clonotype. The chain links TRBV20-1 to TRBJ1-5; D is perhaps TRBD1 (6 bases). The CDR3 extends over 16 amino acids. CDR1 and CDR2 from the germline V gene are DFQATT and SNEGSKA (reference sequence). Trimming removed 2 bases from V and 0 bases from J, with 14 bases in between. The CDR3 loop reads CSARRGGKLSNQPQHF. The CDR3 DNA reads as TGCAGTGCTAGACGAGGGGGAAAACTTAGCAATCAGCCCCAGCATTTT.

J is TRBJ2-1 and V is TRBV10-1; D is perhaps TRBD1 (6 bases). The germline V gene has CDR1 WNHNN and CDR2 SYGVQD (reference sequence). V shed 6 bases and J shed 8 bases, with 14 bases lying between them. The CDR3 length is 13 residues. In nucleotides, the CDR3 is TGCGCCAGCAGCCCCACAGGGTCCGATGAGCAGTTCTTC. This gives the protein CASSPTGSDEQFF.

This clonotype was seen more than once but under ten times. This chain's CDR3 is CATSDSSSNTGELFF. The CDR3 coding sequence is TGTGCCACCAGTGATTCCAGCTCGAACACCGGGGAGCTGTTTTTT. The chain carries TRBV24-1 and TRBJ2-2; D is unresolved. With 2 bases removed from V and 0 bases from J, the gap between germline ends came to 6 bases. The germline CDR1 and CDR2 sequences are KGHDR and SFDVKD. The CDR3 runs 15 residues.

The CDR3 sequence: CASSSRRTTEAFF. The CDR3 nucleotides are TGTGCCAGCAGCTCACGACGGACGACTGAAGCTTTCTTT. The chain combines TRBV7-9 with TRBJ1-1; D not certain. There are 13 residues in the CDR3. The ends were cut back, 4 bases at V and 5 bases at J, with 11 bases in the middle. In germline, CDR1 is SEHNR, CDR2 FQNEAQ (reference sequence).

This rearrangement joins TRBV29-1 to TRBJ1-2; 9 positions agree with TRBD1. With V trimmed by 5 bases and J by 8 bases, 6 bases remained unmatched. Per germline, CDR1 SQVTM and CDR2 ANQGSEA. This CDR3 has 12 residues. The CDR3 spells CSVSGTGLGYTF. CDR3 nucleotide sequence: TGCAGCGTTTCCGGGACAGGGCTCGGCTACACCTTC.

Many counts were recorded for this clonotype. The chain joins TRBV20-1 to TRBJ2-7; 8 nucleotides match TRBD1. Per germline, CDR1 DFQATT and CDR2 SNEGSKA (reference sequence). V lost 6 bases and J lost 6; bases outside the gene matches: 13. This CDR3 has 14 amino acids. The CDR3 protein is CSAEEGQGAFEQYF. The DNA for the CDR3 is TGCAGTGCAGAGGAGGGGCAGGGGGCATTCGAGCAGTACTTC.

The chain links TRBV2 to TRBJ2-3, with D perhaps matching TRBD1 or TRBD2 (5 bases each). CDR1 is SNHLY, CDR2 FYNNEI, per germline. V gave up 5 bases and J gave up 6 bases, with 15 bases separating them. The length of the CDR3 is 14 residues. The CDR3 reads CASSFLRGGDTQYF. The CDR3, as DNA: TGTGCCAGCAGTTTTCTCCGGGGCGGGGATACGCAGTATTTT.

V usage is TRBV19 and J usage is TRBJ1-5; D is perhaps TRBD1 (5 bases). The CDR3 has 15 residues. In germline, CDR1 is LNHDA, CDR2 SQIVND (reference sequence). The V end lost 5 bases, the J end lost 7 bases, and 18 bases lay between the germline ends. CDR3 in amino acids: CASSYGGPKGQPQHF. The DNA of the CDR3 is TGTGCCAGTAGTTATGGGGGACCAAAGGGGCAGCCCCAGCATTTT.

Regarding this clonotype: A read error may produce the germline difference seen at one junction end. The CDR3 reads CASSLVRDRGRETQYF. The CDR3 DNA follows: TGTGCCAGCAGCTTGGTCCGGGACAGGGGACGCGAGACCCAGTACTTC. The V gene is TRBV5-1, the J gene TRBJ2-5; 10 bases line up with TRBD1. Germline loops: CDR1 SGHRS, CDR2 YFSETQ. CDR3 size: 16 residues.

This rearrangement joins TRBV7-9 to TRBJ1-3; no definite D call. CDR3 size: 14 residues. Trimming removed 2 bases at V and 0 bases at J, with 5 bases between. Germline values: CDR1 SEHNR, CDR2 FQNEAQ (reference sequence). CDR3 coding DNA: TGTGCCAGCAGCTTATCTGCCTCTGGAAACACCATATATTTT. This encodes CASSLSASGNTIYF.

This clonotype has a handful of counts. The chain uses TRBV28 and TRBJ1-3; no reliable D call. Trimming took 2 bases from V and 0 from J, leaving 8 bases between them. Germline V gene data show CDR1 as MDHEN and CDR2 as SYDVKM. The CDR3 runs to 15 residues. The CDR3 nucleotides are TGTGCCAGCAGTTTAATAGGACCCTCTGGAAACACCATATATTTT. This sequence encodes CASSLIGPSGNTIYF. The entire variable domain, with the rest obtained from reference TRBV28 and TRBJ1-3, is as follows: DVKVTQSSRYLVKRTGEKVFLECVQDMDHENMFWYRQDPGLGLRLIYFSYDVKMKEKGDIPEGYSVSREKKERFSLILESASTNQTSMYLCASSLIGPSGNTIYFGEGSWLTVV.

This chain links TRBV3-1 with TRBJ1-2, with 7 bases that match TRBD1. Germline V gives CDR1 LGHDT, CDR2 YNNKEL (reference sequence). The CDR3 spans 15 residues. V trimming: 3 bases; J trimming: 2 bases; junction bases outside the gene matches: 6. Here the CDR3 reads CASSHAGQLNYGYTF. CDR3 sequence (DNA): TGTGCCAGCAGCCACGCGGGACAGTTAAACTATGGCTACACCTTC.

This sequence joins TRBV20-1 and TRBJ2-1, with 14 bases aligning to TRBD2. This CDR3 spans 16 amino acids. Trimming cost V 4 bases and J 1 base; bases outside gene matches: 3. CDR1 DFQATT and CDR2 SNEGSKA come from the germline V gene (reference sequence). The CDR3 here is CSATGTSGSSYNEQFF. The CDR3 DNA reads TGCAGTGCTACCGGGACTAGCGGGAGTTCCTACAATGAGCAGTTCTTC.

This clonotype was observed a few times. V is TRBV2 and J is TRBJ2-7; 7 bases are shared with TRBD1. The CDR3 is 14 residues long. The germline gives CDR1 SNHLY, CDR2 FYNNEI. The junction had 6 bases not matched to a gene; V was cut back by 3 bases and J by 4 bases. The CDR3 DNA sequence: TGTGCCAGCAGTGAGTACAGGGGAGTATACGAGCAGTACTTC. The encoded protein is CASSEYRGVYEQYF.

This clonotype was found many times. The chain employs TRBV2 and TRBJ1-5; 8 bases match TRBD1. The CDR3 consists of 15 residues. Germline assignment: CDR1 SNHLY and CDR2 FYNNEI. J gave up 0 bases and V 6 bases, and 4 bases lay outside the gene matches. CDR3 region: CASRGDRHSNQPQHF. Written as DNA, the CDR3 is TGTGCCAGCAGGGGGGACAGGCATAGCAATCAGCCCCAGCATTTT.

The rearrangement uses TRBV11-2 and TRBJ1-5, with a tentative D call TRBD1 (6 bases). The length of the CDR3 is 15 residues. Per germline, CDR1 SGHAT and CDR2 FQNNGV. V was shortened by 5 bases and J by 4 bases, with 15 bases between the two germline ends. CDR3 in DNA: TGTGCCAGCAGCACAGGGACACACCCAAATCAGCCCCAGCATTTT. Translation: CASSTGTHPNQPQHF. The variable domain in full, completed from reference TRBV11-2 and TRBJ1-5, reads EAGVAQSPRYKIIEKRQSVAFWCNPISGHATLYWYQQILGQGPKLLIQFQNNGVVDDSQLPKDRFSAERLKGVDSTLKIQPAKLEDSAVYLCASSTGTHPNQPQHFGDGTRLSIL.

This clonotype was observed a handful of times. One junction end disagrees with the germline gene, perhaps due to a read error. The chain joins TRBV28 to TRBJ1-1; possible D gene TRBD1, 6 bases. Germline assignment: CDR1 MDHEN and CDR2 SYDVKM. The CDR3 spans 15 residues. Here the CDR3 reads CASSPRGGASAEAFF. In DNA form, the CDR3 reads TGCGCCAGCAGCCCCCGGGGGGGCGCGTCGGCTGAAGCTTTCTTT.